Following are 21 T cell receptor beta chains from one sample sequenced in a study of T cells in Graves' hyperthyroidism and ophthalmopathy. TCR beta CDR3 regions were amplified from RNA. During a first-round RT-PCR of the TCR CDR3, the HTBI primer set was used. TCRdb called the multiplex PCR reads again in MiXCR, with one record for every CDR3 protein. The sample shows some 370,000 distinct CDR3 sequences, over 12% of them seen only once. Source material: blood. The source of these receptors is a man aged 45-65 years with Graves' ophthalmopathy.

This clonotype was seen more than once but under ten times. This chain connects TRBV12-3 or TRBV12-4 to TRBJ2-1, with 8 bases fitting TRBD1. The length of the CDR3 is 15 residues. The V gene end was trimmed by 2 bases and the J gene end by 4 bases; junction bases not matched to a gene: 4. The CDR3 DNA sequence: TGTGCCAGCAGTTTAATGACAGGGGCATACAATGAGCAGTTCTTC. It codes for CASSLMTGAYNEQFF.

This clonotype has a count of ten or more. The chain has TRBV30 and TRBJ2-1, with 9 bases aligning to TRBD2. Trimming cost V 2 bases and J 7 bases; bases outside gene matches: 6. This CDR3 has 14 amino acids. Germline V gives CDR1 GTSNPN, CDR2 SVGIG (reference sequence). The CDR3: CAWSRGSGSNEQFF. The CDR3 nucleotides are TGTGCCTGGAGTAGGGGTAGCGGGAGTAATGAGCAGTTCTTC.

There are many counts of this clonotype. This chain joins TRBV7-6 and TRBJ2-7; 8 bases fit TRBD1. V shed 5 bases, J shed 3 bases, and the junction held 9 bases outside the gene matches. This CDR3 is 15 amino acids long. Germline lookup yields CDR1 SGHVS and CDR2 FNYEAQ. The CDR3 is CASSLQGQGNYEQYF. The DNA for the CDR3 is TGTGCCAGCAGCCTCCAAGGACAGGGAAACTACGAGCAGTACTTC.

This clonotype came up many times. The CDR3 sequence is CAWMDRLRGEQYF. The CDR3, as DNA: TGTGCCTGGATGGACCGACTACGTGGGGAGCAGTACTTC. This sequence joins TRBV30 and TRBJ2-7, with D tentatively TRBD2 (5 bases). Per germline, CDR1 GTSNPN and CDR2 SVGIG (reference sequence). The CDR3 has 13 residues. V lost 4 bases and J lost 7, with 17 bases in between.

This clonotype was counted a few times. The chain recombines TRBV5-1 with TRBJ2-5; 7 positions agree with TRBD1. The CDR3 contains 13 residues. V was clipped by 4 bases and J by 3 bases; unmatched bases: 3. The V gene's germline CDR1 is SGHRS and CDR2 YFSETQ. The CDR3 region is CASSRDSEETQYF. For the CDR3, the DNA is TGCGCCAGCAGCCGGGACAGCGAAGAGACCCAGTACTTC.

This clonotype was counted at least ten times. The chain recombines TRBV5-1 with TRBJ2-1, with 12 bases identical to TRBD2. Trimming cost V 2 bases and J 8 bases; bases outside gene matches: 14. Germline CDR1 SGHRS, CDR2 YFSETQ. There are 18 residues in the CDR3. CDR3 bases: TGCGCCAGCAGCTTAACTTCACTAGCGGGAGGAGGGTTCTATGAGCAGTTCTTC. It encodes CASSLTSLAGGGFYEQFF.

In its sample, this clonotype was seen many times. V usage is TRBV6-1 and J usage is TRBJ1-5; 8 positions agree with TRBD1. CDR3 size: 15 residues. Germline V lookup: CDR1 MNHNS, CDR2 SASEGT. J was trimmed by 2 bases and V by 5 bases; bases with no gene match: 5. The CDR3 region is CASSSETGGNQPQHF. DNA of the CDR3: TGTGCCAGCAGTTCCGAGACAGGGGGCAATCAGCCCCAGCATTTT.

V and J are TRBV29-1 and TRBJ1-3; 9 bases align to TRBD1. Germline V lookup: CDR1 SQVTM, CDR2 ANQGSEA. Losses at the gene ends were 6 bases for V and 4 bases for J; bases not matched to a gene: 10. This CDR3 spans 15 amino acids. Here the CDR3 DNA reads TGCAGCGTGACAGTGGGACAGGGTCTCGGAAACACCATATATTTT. It specifies CSVTVGQGLGNTIYF. The full variable domain, completed using reference TRBV29-1 and TRBJ1-3, is SAVISQKPSRDICQRGTSLTIQCQVDSQVTMMFWYRQQPGQSLTLIATANQGSEATYESGFVIDKFPISRPNLTFSTLTVSNMSPEDSSIYLCSVTVGQGLGNTIYFGEGSWLTVV.

The sample holds many counts of this clonotype. This chain links TRBV7-3 with TRBJ2-2; D is uncertain. The CDR3 extends over 15 amino acids. The V end was cut by 2 bases, the J end by 5 bases, with 12 bases between. CDR1 and CDR2 from the germline V gene are SGHTA and FQGTGA. The CDR3 protein is CASSLGLGGTGELFF. The CDR3, as DNA: TGTGCCAGCAGCTTAGGGCTAGGCGGTACCGGGGAGCTGTTTTTT. Variable domain in full (rest from reference TRBV7-3 and TRBJ2-2): GAGVSQTPSNKVTEKGKYVELRCDPISGHTALYWYRQSLGQGPEFLIYFQGTGAADDSGLPNDRFFAVRPEGSVSTLKIQRTERGDSAVYLCASSLGLGGTGELFFGEGSRLTVL.

The sample holds many counts of this clonotype. The gene calls are TRBV20-1 and TRBJ2-1, with TRBD2 matching 8 bases. In germline, CDR1 is DFQATT, CDR2 SNEGSKA (reference sequence). V trimming: 7 bases; J trimming: 9 bases; junction bases outside the gene matches: 11. The CDR3 contains 13 residues. The CDR3 DNA reads as TGCAGTGTTCAGAGCCGCGGGAGGTTTGAGCAGTTCTTC. It translates to CSVQSRGRFEQFF.

This clonotype was found many times. The chain recombines TRBV12-3 or TRBV12-4 with TRBJ1-1; D gene ambiguous. The CDR3 is made up of 12 amino acids. Deletions cut 7 bases from V and 2 bases from J, with 8 bases between. In nucleotides, the CDR3 is TGTGCCAGCACGAACAGAAACACTGAAGCTTTCTTT. It translates to CASTNRNTEAFF.

This clonotype was counted many times. The J gene is TRBJ2-2, the V gene TRBV27, with 9 bases lining up with TRBD1. Per germline, CDR1 MNHEY and CDR2 SMNVEV (reference sequence). The CDR3 has 15 amino acids. Trimming took 3 bases from V and 6 from J; bases not matched to a gene: 5. The CDR3: CASSFLQGAAGELFF. The DNA for the CDR3 is TGTGCCAGCAGTTTTCTACAGGGGGCCGCCGGGGAGCTGTTTTTT.

In this sample, this clonotype turned up a few times. Being one base from a much bigger clone, this may be a read error. The J gene is TRBJ1-1, the V gene TRBV20-1, with D possibly TRBD1 on 6 matching bases. CDR3 length: 10 amino acids. Germline CDR1 and CDR2: DFQATT and SNEGSKA (reference sequence). V was shortened by 6 bases and J by 9 bases, with 11 bases between the two germline ends. CDR3 coding DNA: TGCAGTGCCGGGGGGCGGCAAGCTTTCTTT. As protein: CSAGGRQAFF.

This clonotype was counted at least ten times. The DNA of the CDR3 is TGTGCCAGCGGGTTACAGGGGTTTCTTGGCTACACCTTC. It yields the protein CASGLQGFLGYTF. The rearrangement links TRBV3-1 to TRBJ1-2; 7 positions match TRBD1. The junction had 10 bases not matched to a gene; V was cut back by 8 bases and J by 7 bases. This CDR3 contains 13 residues. In germline, CDR1 is LGHDT, CDR2 YNNKEL (reference sequence).

This clonotype was seen at least ten times. The chain employs TRBV12-3 or TRBV12-4 and TRBJ2-1; D gene ambiguous. The CDR3 is 13 residues long. V dropped 1 base and J dropped 4 bases, with 5 bases sitting between them. In DNA, the CDR3 is TGTGCCAGCAGTTTAGTCACGTACAATGAGCAGTTCTTC. This gives the protein CASSLVTYNEQFF.

This clonotype showed up just a few times. The chain links TRBV6-1 to TRBJ2-3; maybe TRBD2 (5 bases). Trimming left V 5 bases short and J 0 bases short, with 9 bases between. Germline values: CDR1 MNHNS, CDR2 SASEGT. This CDR3 has 14 residues. The CDR3 region is CASSRRTSTDTQYF. The CDR3 bases are TGTGCCAGCAGTCGACGGACTAGCACAGATACGCAGTATTTT.

This clonotype has ten or more counts. This rearrangement joins TRBV7-9 to TRBJ2-1; weak D call: TRBD1 (6 bases). This CDR3 region has 14 residues. Germline loops: CDR1 SEHNR, CDR2 FQNEAQ (reference sequence). The V gene lost 5 bases and the J gene lost 6 bases, with 14 bases spanning the gap. CDR3 nucleotides: TGTGCCAGCAGCAGCGGCGACAGGAGCAATGAGCAGTTCTTC. Protein: CASSSGDRSNEQFF.

This clonotype turned up a few times. The chain links TRBV27 to TRBJ2-7; D uncertain. V was shortened by 3 bases and J by 0 bases, with 18 bases between the two germline ends. The CDR3 contains 17 residues. CDR1 is MNHEY, CDR2 SMNVEV, per germline (reference sequence). The CDR3 DNA follows: TGTGCCAGCAGTTTGGGGTATCTGGGAAGGAGCTCCTACGAGCAGTACTTC. It specifies CASSLGYLGRSSYEQYF.

The rearrangement joins TRBV28 to TRBJ2-1; TRBD1 might be the D (6 bases). V lost 3 bases and J 8 bases, leaving 11 bases between the germline ends. This CDR3 has 13 amino acids. From germline, CDR1 is MDHEN and CDR2 SYDVKM. The CDR3 DNA reads as TGTGCCAGCAGTTTCGGGGACAACGATGAGCAGTTCTTC. Protein sequence: CASSFGDNDEQFF.

This clonotype came up many times. The V and J genes are TRBV10-3 and TRBJ2-1; D is perhaps TRBD1 (6 bases). The germline CDR1 and CDR2 sequences are ENHRY and SYGVKD. Trimming pared 7 bases from V and 7 bases from J, leaving 17 bases between. The CDR3 extends over 14 amino acids. CDR3 residues: CAINKDRQTNEQFF. The DNA for the CDR3 is TGTGCCATCAATAAGGACAGACAAACTAATGAGCAGTTCTTC.

This clonotype was seen ten or more times. CDR3 sequence reads: CASTGGQLNSYEQYF. DNA of the CDR3: TGTGCCAGCACCGGGGGACAGTTAAACTCCTACGAGCAGTACTTC. The chain joins TRBV7-9 to TRBJ2-7, with D tentatively TRBD1 (7 bases). Trimming shortened V by 7 bases and J by 0 bases, and 16 bases separated the two germline ends. The CDR3 runs 15 residues. Looked up from germline, CDR1 is SEHNR and CDR2 is FQNEAQ (reference sequence).